The 5 T cell receptor beta chains below come from one sample, sequenced in a study of siplizumab effects on memory and regulatory T cells. Produced via immunoSEQ multiplex PCR; TCRdb's table is partial and in-frame only. The table has 75,000 to 100,000 clones, roughly 94% seen once. Sequencing was carried out using non-Treg CD4+ T cells sorted from blood. The origin of the receptors is a human donor in good health.

The genes are TRBV30 and TRBJ1-1; D is ambiguous. The CDR3 runs 16 residues. Germline V lookup: CDR1 GTSNPN, CDR2 SVGIG (reference sequence). V was cut by 1 base and J by 3 bases, with 18 bases left in between. The CDR3 is CAWSGAPGLRDTEAFF. The CDR3 DNA is TGTGCCTGGAGTGGCGCGCCGGGATTGAGGGACACTGAAGCTTTCTTT.

The chain joins TRBV5-8 to TRBJ2-1; D might be TRBD2 (6 bases). The CDR3 spans 15 residues. V was clipped by 0 bases and J by 4 bases, with 11 bases between them. Germline CDR1 SGHTS, CDR2 YDEGEE. In DNA, the CDR3 is TGTGCCAGCAGCTTGGGAGCGGGCCCTTACAATGAGCAGTTCTTC. It yields the protein CASSLGAGPYNEQFF. The variable domain in full, with the rest retrieved from reference TRBV5-8 and TRBJ2-1, is EAGVTQSPTHLIKTRGQQATLRCSPISGHTSVYWYQQALGLGLQFLLWYDEGEERNRGNFPPRFSGRQFPNYSSELNVNALELEDSALYLCASSLGAGPYNEQFFGPGTRLTVL.

This clone was counted only a few times. This sequence joins TRBV6-5 and TRBJ1-1; tentative D call: TRBD1 (6 bases). Looked up from germline, CDR1 is MNHEY and CDR2 is SVGAGI. This CDR3 has 14 residues. V lost 6 bases to trimming and J lost 3 bases, with 14 bases between them. The CDR3 bases are TGTGCCAGCAGATTAACAGGGCTGCACACTGAAGCTTTCTTT. Translated: CASRLTGLHTEAFF.

This clone was detected only once. The J gene is TRBJ1-2, the V gene TRBV28; the match to TRBD1 covers 8 bases. Germline values: CDR1 MDHEN, CDR2 SYDVKM. The junction had 5 bases not matched to a gene; V was cut back by 4 bases and J by 4 bases. The CDR3 length is 14 residues. The CDR3 spells CASSSNRGFYGYTF. CDR3 sequence (DNA): TGTGCCAGCAGTTCCAACAGGGGGTTCTATGGCTACACCTTC.

The chain carries TRBV5-6 and TRBJ2-3; D is tentatively TRBD1 or TRBD2 (5 bases each). This CDR3 is 16 amino acids long. Trimming shortened V by 1 base and J by 3 bases, and 15 bases separated the two germline ends. Per the germline V gene, CDR1 is SGHDT and CDR2 is YYEEEE. CDR3: CASSLFGTDPTDTQYF. CDR3 DNA sequence: TGTGCCAGCAGCTTGTTTGGGACGGATCCTACAGATACGCAGTATTTT.